Below, one TCR beta chain is given with its context. No antigen is known for it. This entry belongs to a study of cytomegalovirus exposure and HLA in healthy donors. Broader study findings: Rare TCR sequences predominated, though certain public TCRs were found in many donors. Within an earlier analysis, most TCR beta V segments proved productive either about 87% or about 30% of the time.

Primers for the PCR totalled 60 Vbeta and 13 Jbeta. Using immunoSEQ multiplex PCR, the repertoire was profiled, and TCRdb retains in-frame clones only, with some absent. Found here are more than 120,000 clones, approximately 80% of them singletons; the top ten hold 2% to 3%. Germline V gene data show CDR1 as SGHDN and CDR2 as FVKESK. The V and J ends lost 3 bases and 4 bases respectively, with 10 bases between them. The CDR3 is 14 residues long. Healthy bone marrow donors made up the donor group. Sequenced: PBMCs. The receptor was derived from a male donor in good health and CMV-seronegative. The genes are TRBV14 and TRBJ2-1; D is possibly TRBD1 (5 bases). The CDR3 DNA sequence: TGTGCCAGCAGCCAGCCGACAGAGTACAATGAGCAGTTCTTC. Its protein is CASSQPTEYNEQFF.